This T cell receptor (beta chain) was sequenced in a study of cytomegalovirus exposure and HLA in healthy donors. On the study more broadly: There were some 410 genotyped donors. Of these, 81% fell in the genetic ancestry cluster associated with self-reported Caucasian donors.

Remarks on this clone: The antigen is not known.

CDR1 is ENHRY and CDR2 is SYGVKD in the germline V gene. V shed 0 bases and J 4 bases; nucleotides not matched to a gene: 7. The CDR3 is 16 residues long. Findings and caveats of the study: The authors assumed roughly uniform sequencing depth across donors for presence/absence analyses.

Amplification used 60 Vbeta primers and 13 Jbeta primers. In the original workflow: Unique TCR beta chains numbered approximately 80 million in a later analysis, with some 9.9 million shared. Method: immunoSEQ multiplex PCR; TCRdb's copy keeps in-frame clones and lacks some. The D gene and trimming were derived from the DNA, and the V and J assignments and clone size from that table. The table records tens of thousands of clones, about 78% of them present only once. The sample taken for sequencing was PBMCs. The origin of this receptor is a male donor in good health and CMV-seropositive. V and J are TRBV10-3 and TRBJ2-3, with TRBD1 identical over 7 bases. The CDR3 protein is CAISESGTVRADTQYF. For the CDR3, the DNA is TGTGCCATCAGTGAGTCCGGGACAGTGAGAGCAGATACGCAGTATTTT.